Following are 15 T cell receptor beta chains from one sample sequenced in a study of T-cell reconstitution after alpha-beta-depleted transplantation in children. Construction of the TCRbeta library involved unique molecular identifiers. TCRdb reprocessed the PCR reads via MiXCR and lists one record per CDR3 protein. Counted here are 190,000 or so distinct CDR3 sequences, 5.5% to 7% occurring once; the ten biggest clones make up 4.5% to 5.5%. Here the sequenced sample was PBMCs, taken before TCRalphabeta/CD19-depleted stem cell transplant. All receptors derive from a girl less than two years old with combined immunodeficiency, due to receive a stem cell transplant.

This clonotype was found many times. The chain combines TRBV7-6 with TRBJ2-7; D possibly corresponds to TRBD1 (6 bases). CDR3 length: 13 residues. The germline CDR1 and CDR2 sequences are SGHVS and FNYEAQ. Trimming removed 4 bases at V and 3 bases at J, with 10 bases between. The CDR3 spells CASSWDTDYEQYF. The CDR3 region has the DNA TGTGCCAGCAGCTGGGACACCGACTACGAGCAGTACTTC. Together with reference TRBV7-6 and TRBJ2-7, the CDR3 gives the full variable domain: GAGVSQSPRYKVTKRGQDVALRCDPISGHVSLYWYRQALGQGPEFLTYFNYEAQQDKSGLPNDRFSAERPEGSISTLTIQRTEQRDSAMYRCASSWDTDYEQYFGPGTRLTVT.

This clonotype has a count of ten or more. J is TRBJ2-2 and V is TRBV7-9; D remains unclear. Per the germline V gene, CDR1 is SEHNR and CDR2 is FQNEAQ (reference sequence). V lost 3 bases to trimming and J lost 5 bases, with 4 bases between them. CDR3 length: 12 amino acids. This CDR3 is CASSFTTGELFF. In DNA, the CDR3 is TGTGCCAGCAGCTTTACAACCGGGGAGCTGTTTTTT.

J is TRBJ2-1 and V is TRBV15; 8 nucleotides match TRBD2. CDR3 length: 14 amino acids. The junction had 3 bases not matched to a gene; V was cut back by 5 bases and J by 3 bases. Per germline, CDR1 LNHNV and CDR2 YYDKDF (reference sequence). The CDR3, as DNA: TGTGCCACCAGCGGGACTAGGGACTACAATGAGCAGTTCTTC. Its translation: CATSGTRDYNEQFF.

In its sample, this clonotype was seen many times. The gene calls are TRBV6-2 or TRBV6-3 and TRBJ2-7; no definite D call. V lost 0 bases, J lost 2 bases, and 11 bases lay in between. Germline CDR1 and CDR2: MNHEY and SVGEGT. The CDR3 covers 15 residues. CDR3 DNA: TGTGCCAGCAGTTACTCGGCGGCTATCACCTACGAGCAGTACTTC. Its protein product is CASSYSAAITYEQYF.

The sample holds many counts of this clonotype. The V gene is TRBV5-1, the J gene TRBJ2-7, with 8 bases fitting TRBD2. The trim removed 4 bases at V and 3 bases at J, leaving 6 bases unmatched. Germline V gene lookup returns CDR1 SGHRS and CDR2 YFSETQ. The CDR3 loop spans 14 amino acids. CDR3 region: CASSAGTSGYEQYF. The DNA of the CDR3 is TGCGCCAGCAGCGCTGGGACTAGTGGCTACGAGCAGTACTTC.

There are a few counts of this clonotype. The gene calls are TRBV24-1 and TRBJ1-2; maybe TRBD1 (5 bases). V was trimmed by 3 bases and J by 6 bases, leaving 16 bases between them. There are 15 residues in the CDR3. Germline V gene sequence: CDR1 KGHDR, CDR2 SFDVKD. Written as DNA, the CDR3 is TGTGCCACCAGTGATCCTCGGGGGATGAAGGATGGCTACACCTTC. It yields the protein CATSDPRGMKDGYTF.

This clonotype has ten or more counts. The chain couples TRBV7-9 to TRBJ1-4, with unresolved D. The CDR3 has 15 amino acids. Germline assignment: CDR1 SEHNR and CDR2 FQNEAQ (reference sequence). V was trimmed by 1 base and J by 4 bases, leaving 10 bases between them. Here the CDR3 DNA reads TGTGCCAGCAGCTTAGAAGGCGGGAATAATGAAAAACTGTTTTTT. It is translated as CASSLEGGNNEKLFF.

In this sample, this clonotype turned up many times. The V gene is TRBV13, the J gene TRBJ2-7; D unresolved. CDR1 and CDR2 (germline): PRHDT, FYEKMQ (reference sequence). Trimming removed 5 bases at V and 5 bases at J, with 13 bases between. The CDR3 sequence is 13 residues long. The CDR3 region is CASSLRTQHEQYF. The CDR3 bases are TGTGCCAGCAGCCTGCGGACGCAACACGAGCAGTACTTC.

This clonotype was recorded many times. The chain couples TRBV29-1 to TRBJ1-2; the D gene is possibly TRBD1 (5 bases). The length of the CDR3 is 13 residues. V lost 6 bases and J lost 4, with 15 bases in between. Germline values: CDR1 SQVTM, CDR2 ANQGSEA. CDR3 region: CSVGPDSFYGYTF. The CDR3 coding sequence is TGCAGCGTGGGACCAGACAGTTTCTATGGCTACACCTTC.

This clonotype was seen many times. This chain joins TRBV4-1 and TRBJ2-7, with D hard to call. This CDR3 spans 13 amino acids. V gave up 4 bases and J gave up 1 base, with 8 bases separating them. Germline CDR1 reads MGHRA; CDR2 reads YSYEKL. The CDR3 region has the DNA TGCGCCAGCAGCCCGACCCCATCCTACGAGCAGTACTTC. Amino acids: CASSPTPSYEQYF.

V is TRBV12-3 or TRBV12-4 and J is TRBJ2-7; D is uncertain. The CDR3 contains 13 residues. Trimming removed 6 bases at V and 7 bases at J, with 16 bases between. CDR3 in DNA: TGTGCCAGCAGCGCGGACGGTAGAACGGAGCAGTACTTC. Its translation is CASSADGRTEQYF.

This clonotype was recorded many times. The chain joins TRBV20-1 to TRBJ2-1, with no clear D. Deletions cut 0 bases from V and 4 bases from J, with 1 base between. This CDR3 is built from 11 residues. Germline V gene data show CDR1 as DFQATT and CDR2 as SNEGSKA (reference sequence). The CDR3, as DNA: TGCAGTGCTAGAGATTACAATGAGCAGTTCTTC. Its translation: CSARDYNEQFF.

This clonotype was observed at least ten times. The V gene is TRBV20-1, the J gene TRBJ1-1; unclear D gene. CDR3 length equals 10 residues. V lost 5 bases to trimming and J lost 7 bases, with 8 bases between them. CDR1 DFQATT and CDR2 SNEGSKA come from the germline V gene (reference sequence). CDR3 in amino acids: CSAGRIEAFF. DNA for the CDR3: TGCAGTGCTGGCCGAATTGAAGCTTTCTTT.

This clonotype was seen at least ten times. J is TRBJ1-5 and V is TRBV6-5; 7 bases map to TRBD1. The ends lost 4 bases at V and 8 bases at J; junction bases unmatched: 5. This CDR3 region has 13 residues. Germline values: CDR1 MNHEY, CDR2 SVGAGI. CDR3 sequence reads: CASSWDSGKPQHF. DNA for the CDR3: TGTGCCAGCAGTTGGGACAGCGGAAAGCCCCAGCATTTT.

V and J are TRBV6-2 or TRBV6-3 and TRBJ2-7, with 15 bases matching TRBD2. J gave up 2 bases and V 6 bases, and 11 bases lay outside the gene matches. This CDR3 has 18 amino acids. Germline assignment: CDR1 MNHEY and CDR2 SVGEGT. The CDR3 region is CASSSGLAGGSLAYEQYF. In nucleotides, the CDR3 is TGTGCCAGCAGCTCCGGACTAGCGGGAGGGTCCTTGGCCTACGAGCAGTACTTC.